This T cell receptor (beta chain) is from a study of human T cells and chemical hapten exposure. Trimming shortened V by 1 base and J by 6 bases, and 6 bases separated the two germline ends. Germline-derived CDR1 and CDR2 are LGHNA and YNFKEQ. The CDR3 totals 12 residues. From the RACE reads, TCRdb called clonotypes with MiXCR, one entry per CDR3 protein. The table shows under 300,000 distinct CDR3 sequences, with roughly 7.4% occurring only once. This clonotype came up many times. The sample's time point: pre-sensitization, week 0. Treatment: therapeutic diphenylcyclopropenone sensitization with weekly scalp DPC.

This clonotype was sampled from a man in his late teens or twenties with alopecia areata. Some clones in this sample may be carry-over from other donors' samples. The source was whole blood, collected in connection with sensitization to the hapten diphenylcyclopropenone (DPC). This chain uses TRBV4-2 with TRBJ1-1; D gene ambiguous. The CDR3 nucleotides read TGTGCCAGCAGCCAAGGACCTCCTGAAGCTTTCTTT. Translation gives CASSQGPPEAFF.